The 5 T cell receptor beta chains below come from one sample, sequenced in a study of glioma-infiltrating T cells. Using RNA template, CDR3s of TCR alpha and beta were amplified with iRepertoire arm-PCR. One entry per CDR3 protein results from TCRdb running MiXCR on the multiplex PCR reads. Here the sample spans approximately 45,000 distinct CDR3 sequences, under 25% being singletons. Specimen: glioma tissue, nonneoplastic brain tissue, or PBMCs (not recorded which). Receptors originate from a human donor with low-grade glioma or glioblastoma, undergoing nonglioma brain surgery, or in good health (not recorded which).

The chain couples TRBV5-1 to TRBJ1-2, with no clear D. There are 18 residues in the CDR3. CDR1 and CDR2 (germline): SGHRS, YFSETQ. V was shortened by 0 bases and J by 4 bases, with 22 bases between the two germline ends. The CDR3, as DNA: TGCGCCAGCAGCTTGGCGAAGGTGGAGGGATTGGCAAGCTATGGCTACACCTTC. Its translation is CASSLAKVEGLASYGYTF.

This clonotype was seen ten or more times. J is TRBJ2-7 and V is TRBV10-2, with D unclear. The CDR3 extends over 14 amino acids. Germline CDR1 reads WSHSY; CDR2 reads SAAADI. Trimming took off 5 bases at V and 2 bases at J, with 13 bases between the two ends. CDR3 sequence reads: CASSSPEPPYEQYF. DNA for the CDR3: TGCGCCAGCAGTTCCCCCGAACCCCCCTACGAGCAGTACTTC.

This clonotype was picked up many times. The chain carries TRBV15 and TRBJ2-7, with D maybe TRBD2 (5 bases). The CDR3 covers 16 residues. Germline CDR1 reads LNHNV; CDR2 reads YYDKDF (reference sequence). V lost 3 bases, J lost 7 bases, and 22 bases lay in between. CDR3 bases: TGTGCCACCAGCAGGGATGCCGGGCCCCGGAGGAGGGAGCAGTACTTC. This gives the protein CATSRDAGPRRREQYF.

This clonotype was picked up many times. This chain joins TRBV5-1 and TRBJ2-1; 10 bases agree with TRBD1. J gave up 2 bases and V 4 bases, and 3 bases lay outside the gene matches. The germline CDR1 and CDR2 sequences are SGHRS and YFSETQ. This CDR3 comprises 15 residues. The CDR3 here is CASSTGQGAYNEQFF. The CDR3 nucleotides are TGCGCCAGCAGCACCGGACAGGGGGCCTACAATGAGCAGTTCTTC.

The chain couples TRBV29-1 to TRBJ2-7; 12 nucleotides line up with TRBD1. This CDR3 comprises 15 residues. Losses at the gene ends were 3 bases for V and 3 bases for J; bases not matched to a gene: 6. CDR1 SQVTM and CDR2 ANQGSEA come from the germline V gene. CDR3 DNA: TGCAGCGTTGATTTGGGGACAGGGGGCGGCTACGAGCAGTACTTC. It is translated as CSVDLGTGGGYEQYF.